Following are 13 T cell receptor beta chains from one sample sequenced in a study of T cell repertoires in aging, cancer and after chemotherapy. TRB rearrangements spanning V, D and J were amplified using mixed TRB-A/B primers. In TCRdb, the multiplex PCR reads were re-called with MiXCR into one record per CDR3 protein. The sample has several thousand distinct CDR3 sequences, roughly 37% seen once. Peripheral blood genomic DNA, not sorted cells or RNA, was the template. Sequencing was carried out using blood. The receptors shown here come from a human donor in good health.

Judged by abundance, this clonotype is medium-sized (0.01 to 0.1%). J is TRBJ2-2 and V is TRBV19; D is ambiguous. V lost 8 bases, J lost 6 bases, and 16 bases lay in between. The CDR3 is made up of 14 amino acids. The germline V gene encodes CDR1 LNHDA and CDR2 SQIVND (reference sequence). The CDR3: CASHGPSYPGELFF. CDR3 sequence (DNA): TGTGCCAGTCATGGACCGTCGTACCCCGGGGAGCTGTTTTTT. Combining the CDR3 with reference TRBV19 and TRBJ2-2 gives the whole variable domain DGGITQSPKYLFRKEGQNVTLSCEQNLNHDAMYWYRQDPGQGLRLIYYSQIVNDFQKGDIAEGYSVSREKKESFPLTVTSAQKNPTAFYLCASHGPSYPGELFFGEGSRLTVL.

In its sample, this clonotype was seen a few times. The CDR3 nucleotides read TGTGCCAGCAGCTTAGAAGGACAGGCCACTAACTATGGCTACACCTTC. Its translation: CASSLEGQATNYGYTF. This chain links TRBV7-9 with TRBJ1-2; TRBD1 aligns across 7 bases. Germline V gene lookup returns CDR1 SEHNR and CDR2 FQNEAQ (reference sequence). This CDR3 is 16 amino acids long. The V segment lost 1 base and the J segment 0 bases; nucleotides outside the gene matches: 5. Full variable domain (outside the CDR3, taken from reference TRBV7-9 and TRBJ1-2): DTGVSQNPRHKITKRGQNVTFRCDPISEHNRLYWYRQTLGQGPEFLTYFQNEAQLEKSRLLSDRFSAERPKGSFSTLEIQRTEQGDSAMYLCASSLEGQATNYGYTFGSGTRLTVV.

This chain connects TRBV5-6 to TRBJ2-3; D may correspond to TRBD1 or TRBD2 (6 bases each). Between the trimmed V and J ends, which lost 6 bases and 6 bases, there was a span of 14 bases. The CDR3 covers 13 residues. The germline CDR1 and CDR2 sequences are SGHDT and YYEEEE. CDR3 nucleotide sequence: TGTGCCAGCAACGAGGGGGGATCGGATACGCAGTATTTT. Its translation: CASNEGGSDTQYF.

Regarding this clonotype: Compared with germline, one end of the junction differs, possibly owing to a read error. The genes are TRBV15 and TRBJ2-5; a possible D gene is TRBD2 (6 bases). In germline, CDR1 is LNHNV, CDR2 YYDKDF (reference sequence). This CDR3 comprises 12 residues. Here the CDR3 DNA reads TGTGTCACCGGGGGAAGTCAAGAGACCCAGTACTTC. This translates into CVTGGSQETQYF.

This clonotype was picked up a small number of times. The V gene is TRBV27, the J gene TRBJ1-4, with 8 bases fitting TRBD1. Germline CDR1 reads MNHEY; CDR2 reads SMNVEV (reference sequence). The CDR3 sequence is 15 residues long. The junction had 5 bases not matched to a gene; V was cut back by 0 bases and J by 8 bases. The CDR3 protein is CASSLSTGGYEKLFF. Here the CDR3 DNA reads TGTGCCAGCAGTTTATCCACAGGGGGGTACGAAAAACTGTTTTTT.

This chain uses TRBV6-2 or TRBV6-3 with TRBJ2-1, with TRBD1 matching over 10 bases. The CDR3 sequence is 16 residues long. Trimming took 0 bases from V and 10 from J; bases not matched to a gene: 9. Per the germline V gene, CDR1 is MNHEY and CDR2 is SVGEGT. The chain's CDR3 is CASSYSQGQGKGEQFF. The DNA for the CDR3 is TGTGCCAGCAGTTACTCTCAGGGACAGGGGAAAGGGGAGCAGTTCTTC.

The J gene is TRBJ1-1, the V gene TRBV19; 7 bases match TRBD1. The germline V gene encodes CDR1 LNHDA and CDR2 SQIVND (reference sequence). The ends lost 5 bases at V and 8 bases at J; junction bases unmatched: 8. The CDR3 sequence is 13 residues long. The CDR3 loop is CASSPTGTAEAFF. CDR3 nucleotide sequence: TGTGCCAGTAGTCCAACCGGGACAGCGGAAGCTTTCTTT. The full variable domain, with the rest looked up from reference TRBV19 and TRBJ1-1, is DGGITQSPKYLFRKEGQNVTLSCEQNLNHDAMYWYRQDPGQGLRLIYYSQIVNDFQKGDIAEGYSVSREKKESFPLTVTSAQKNPTAFYLCASSPTGTAEAFFGQGTRLTVV.

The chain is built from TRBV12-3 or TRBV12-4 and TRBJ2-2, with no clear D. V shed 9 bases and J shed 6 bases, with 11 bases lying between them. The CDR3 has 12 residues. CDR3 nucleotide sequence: TGTGCCAGTAATCTCATGCCCGGGGAGCTGTTTTTT. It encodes CASNLMPGELFF.

Here the CDR3 reads CASSNNRGLSNQPQHF. The CDR3 DNA reads as TGTGCCAGCAGTAACAATAGGGGACTTAGCAATCAGCCCCAGCATTTT. V is TRBV6-5 and J is TRBJ1-5, with D possibly TRBD1 on 5 matching bases. Germline values: CDR1 MNHEY, CDR2 SVGAGI. V was clipped by 5 bases and J by 0 bases, with 14 bases between them. The CDR3 loop spans 16 amino acids.

DNA of the CDR3: TGTGCCAGCAGTTTCGTGGTCGGGACAGGGAGTTCACCCCTCCACTTT. This codes for CASSFVVGTGSSPLHF. The gene calls are TRBV27 and TRBJ1-6; 9 bases fit TRBD1. Losses at the gene ends were 3 bases for V and 9 bases for J; bases not matched to a gene: 9. Per germline, CDR1 MNHEY and CDR2 SMNVEV (reference sequence). This CDR3 has 16 amino acids.

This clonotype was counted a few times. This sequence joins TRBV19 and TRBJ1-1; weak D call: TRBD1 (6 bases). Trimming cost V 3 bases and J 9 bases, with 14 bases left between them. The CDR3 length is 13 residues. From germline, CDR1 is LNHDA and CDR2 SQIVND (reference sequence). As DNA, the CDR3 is TGTGCCAGTAGTATTGATGGCCGGGACAAAGCTTTCTTT. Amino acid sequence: CASSIDGRDKAFF.

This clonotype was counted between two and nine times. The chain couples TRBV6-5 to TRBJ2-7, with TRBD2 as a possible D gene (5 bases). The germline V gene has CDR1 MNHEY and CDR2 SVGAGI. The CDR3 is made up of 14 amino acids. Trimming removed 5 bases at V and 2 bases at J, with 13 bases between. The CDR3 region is CASSQLDSPYEQYF. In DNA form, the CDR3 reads TGTGCCAGCAGTCAACTGGACTCCCCCTACGAGCAGTACTTC.

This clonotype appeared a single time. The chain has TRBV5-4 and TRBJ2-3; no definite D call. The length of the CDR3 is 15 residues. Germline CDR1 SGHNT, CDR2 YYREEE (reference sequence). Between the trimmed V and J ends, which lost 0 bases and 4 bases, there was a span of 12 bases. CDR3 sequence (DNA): TGTGCCAGCAGCTTGGAGGTCACAGTAGCAGATACGCAGTATTTT. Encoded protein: CASSLEVTVADTQYF.